The sequence of this T cell receptor beta chain was determined in a study of blood T cell repertoires in COVID-19. Assay used: immunoSEQ multiplex PCR; TCRdb lists only in-frame clones, some missing. The table has approximately 140,000 clones, around 88% seen once; the top ten hold less than 2%. The receptor comes from a woman in her sixties or seventies with acute or convalescent COVID-19. The material sequenced was peripheral blood.

In DNA, the CDR3 is TGTGCCAGCTCACCTGCCGGGACAGAGACGCACTTTTCTGGAAACACCATATATTTT. This encodes CASSPAGTETHFSGNTIYF. This chain links TRBV18 with TRBJ1-3; 7 nucleotides match TRBD1. Germline CDR1 is KGHSH and CDR2 is LQKENI. CDR3 length: 19 residues. The J segment lost 1 base and the V segment lost 3 bases, leaving 15 bases of the junction unmatched. Complete variable domain (other parts from reference TRBV18 and TRBJ1-3): NAGVMQNPRHLVRRRGQEARLRCSPMKGHSHVYWYRQLPEEGLKFMVYLQKENIIDESGMPKERFSAEFPKEGPSILRIQQVVRGDSAAYFCASSPAGTETHFSGNTIYFGEGSWLTVV.